This is a list of T cell receptor beta chains from one sample in a study of blood T cell repertoires in COVID-19. TCRdb's table, derived via immunoSEQ multiplex PCR, lists solely in-frame clones and lacks some. The data contain tens of thousands of clones, roughly 88% of them seen just once; the ten biggest clones take up about 26%. Sequenced sample: peripheral blood. These receptors came from a man over 45 with active or convalescent COVID-19. Each CDR3 is given with its conserved first and last residue.

TRBV6-5,15,TRBJ2-7,CASRGGIAGVREQYF
TRBV25-1,13,TRBJ2-1,CASSARENNEQFF
TRBV19,15,TRBJ2-2,CASSPFDRGVGELFF
TRBV27,16,TRBJ1-6,CASSLSLAQGSSPLHF
TRBV12-5,14,TRBJ1-5,CASLLGYSNQPQHF
TRBV5-1,14,TRBJ2-5,CASSLVTGAETQYF
TRBV29-1,14,TRBJ2-2,CSVGDRGNTGELFF
TRBV28,15,TRBJ1-1,CASSFGFGRDYEAFF
TRBV7-2,16,TRBJ1-2,CASSLVGGLINYGYTF
TRBV27,17,TRBJ2-2,CASSRRFSGSNAGELFF
TRBV11-1,14,TRBJ1-1,CASSPAGQDTEAFF
TRBV18,14,TRBJ2-7,CASYLGGNSYEQYF
TRBV28,14,TRBJ1-5,CASRQQGANQPQHF
TRBV18,13,TRBJ1-5,CASSPGEGLPQHF
TRBV27,14,TRBJ2-2,CASSWHREPGELFF
TRBV2,12,TRBJ2-1,CASSESDNEQFF
TRBV6-5,14,TRBJ1-5,CASSYSSTDQPQHF
TRBV19,16,TRBJ2-5,CASSEGPGGRWETQYF
TRBV4-3,15,TRBJ1-3,CASSQAAGSGNTIYF
TRBV3-1/TRBV3-2,13,TRBJ2-7,CASSVWTGYEQYF
TRBV27,15,TRBJ1-6,CASSSDRGGVSPLHF
TRBV10-1,15,TRBJ2-3,CASSEVLASTDTQYF
TRBV5-4,15,TRBJ2-5,CASSPGLAGQETQYF
TRBV4-2,16,TRBJ2-7,CASSQDGLAGVWEQYF
TRBV18,15,TRBJ1-5,CASSTRDRGYQPQHF
TRBV18,14,TRBJ2-5,CASSPFLRQETQYF
TRBV10-1,13,TRBJ2-1,CASKAGARDEQFF
TRBV27,16,TRBJ2-2,CASRPPGQGYTGELFF
TRBV12-5,11,TRBJ2-3,CASGQTDTQYF
TRBV19,15,TRBJ1-4,CASSYGSATNEKLFF
TRBV5-1,15,TRBJ2-5,CASSLNREGPETQYF
TRBV7-6,14,TRBJ1-5,CASSLGTANQPQHF
TRBV5-1,12,TRBJ2-3,CASSLEGYTQYF
TRBV3-1/TRBV3-2,14,TRBJ2-3,CASSWDRGTDTQYF
TRBV2,15,TRBJ2-2,CASSQNQGAGGELFF
TRBV21-1,14,TRBJ1-3,CASKLSREFDTIYF
TRBV19,13,TRBJ2-1,CASSIRREREQFF
TRBV5-8,16,TRBJ2-1,CASRYNPGTGGNEQFF
TRBV18,15,TRBJ2-7,CASSSRTGGAYEQYF
TRBV5-1,13,TRBJ1-2,CASSLAGVDGYTF
TRBV7-2,15,TRBJ2-3,CASSKGGAGTDTQYF
TRBV9,11,TRBJ1-1,CASYLRGGGFF